The T cell receptor beta chain under discussion was sequenced for a study of TIL therapy for anti-PD-1-resistant metastatic lung cancer. Across the whole study: Patients then received nivolumab; progressors got lymphodepletion, TIL and IL-2. Median patient age was 54, ranging roughly 35-85 years.

The libraries were made with immunoSEQ v3. Profiled with immunoSEQ multiplex PCR; TCRdb holds only in-frame clones, not every one. The sample has about 50,000 clones, 65% to 90% seen once. Germline V gene lookup returns CDR1 LGHNT and CDR2 FRNRAP. V lost 1 base and J lost 4, with 8 bases in between. The CDR3 consists of 14 residues. Time point: pre-treatment sample, taken before nivolumab and TIL therapy. This chain connects TRBV12-5 to TRBJ2-1; D gene unclear. The source material was blood, sampled at baseline. This clonotype was obtained from a person aged 25 to 79 with non-small cell lung cancer. The CDR3, as DNA: TGTGCTAGTGGTTTGGGTGACGGGTACAATGAGCAGTTCTTC. Amino acids: CASGLGDGYNEQFF.